The 25 T cell receptor beta chains presented below share a single source sample, sequenced in a study of vaccination effects on CD4 cells after COVID-19. Their recognized antigens are unknown. Assay: immunoSEQ multiplex PCR; the TCRdb copy retains only in-frame clones and omits some. The repertoire holds about 58,000 clones, about 74% seen once, with 3% in the top ten. When less than 12 days of culture had elapsed, CD4+ T cells were isolated. Source: CD4+ T cells from PBMCs cultured without peptide, taken before COVID-19 vaccination. These receptors all stem from a human donor who received a COVID-19 vaccine.

The rearrangement joins TRBV18 to TRBJ1-1, with 8 bases fitting TRBD1. The CDR3 runs to 13 residues. CDR1 is KGHSH, CDR2 LQKENI, per germline. Losses at the gene ends were 4 bases for V and 4 bases for J; bases not matched to a gene: 2. The CDR3, as DNA: TGTGCCAGCTCACGGACAGGGCCCACTGAAGCTTTCTTT. Its protein is CASSRTGPTEAFF.

The CDR3 reads CARLRFVNSNQPQHF. CDR3 DNA: TGTGCCAGACTTAGGTTCGTTAATAGCAATCAGCCCCAGCATTTT. V gene TRBV5-3 combines with J gene TRBJ1-5; D gene unclear. TRBV5-3 belongs to the ORF category, with a function that is uncertain. There are 15 residues in the CDR3. V shed 7 bases and J shed 0 bases, with 14 bases lying between them.

The J gene is TRBJ2-7, the V gene TRBV5-1, with 7 bases identical to TRBD1. CDR3 length: 14 residues. Unmatched junction bases numbered 6, after V lost 4 bases and J lost 2 bases. Germline V lookup: CDR1 SGHRS, CDR2 YFSETQ. This chain's CDR3 is CASSPTGTPYEQYV. In nucleotides, the CDR3 is TGCGCCAGCAGCCCGACAGGGACCCCCTACGAGCAGTACGTC.

The rearrangement links TRBV7-2 to TRBJ2-5; D remains unclear. The germline CDR1 and CDR2 sequences are SGHTA and FQGNSA. This CDR3 is 13 amino acids long. The V end lost 3 bases, the J end lost 4 bases, and 9 bases lay between the germline ends. The CDR3 reads CASSFKGSETQYF. CDR3 in DNA: TGTGCCAGCAGCTTCAAGGGCTCAGAGACCCAGTACTTC. The full variable domain, with the rest looked up from reference TRBV7-2 and TRBJ2-5, is GAGVSQSPSNKVTEKGKDVELRCDPISGHTALYWYRQSLGQGLEFLIYFQGNSAPDKSGLPSDRFSAERTGGSVSTLTIQRTQQEDSAVYLCASSFKGSETQYFGPGTRLLVL.

This chain links TRBV4-1 with TRBJ1-5; the match to TRBD1 covers 8 bases. Per germline, CDR1 MGHRA and CDR2 YSYEKL. There are 16 residues in the CDR3. V gave up 3 bases and J gave up 1 base; unmatched junction bases: 5. The CDR3 sequence: CASSHADRDSNQPQHF. For the CDR3, the DNA is TGCGCCAGCAGCCACGCGGACAGGGACAGCAATCAGCCCCAGCATTTT.

The V call is TRBV15, the J call TRBJ1-3; D unresolved. The CDR3 consists of 12 residues. Trimming cost V 9 bases and J 0 bases, with 6 bases left between them. The V gene's germline CDR1 is LNHNV and CDR2 YYDKDF (reference sequence). The CDR3, as DNA: TGTGCCACAAAATACTCTGGAAACACCATATATTTT. This translates into CATKYSGNTIYF. The whole variable domain, remainder taken from reference TRBV15 and TRBJ1-3, is DAMVIQNPRYQVTQFGKPVTLSCSQTLNHNVMYWYQQKSSQAPKLLFHYYDKDFNNEADTPDNFQSRRPNTSFCFLDIRSPGLGDTAMYLCATKYSGNTIYFGEGSWLTVV.

This clone was seen just once. CDR3 amino acids: CASSSLARETQYF. The DNA of the CDR3 is TGTGCCAGCAGCTCCCTAGCTCGCGAGACCCAGTACTTC. The V and J genes are TRBV7-9 and TRBJ2-5; the D gene is possibly TRBD2 (5 bases). Trimming left V 4 bases short and J 5 bases short, with 11 bases between. The germline V gene encodes CDR1 SEHNR and CDR2 FQNEAQ (reference sequence). This CDR3 has 13 amino acids.

The gene calls are TRBV9 and TRBJ2-5; weak D call: TRBD1 (5 bases). This CDR3 comprises 16 residues. The germline gives CDR1 SGDLS, CDR2 YYNGEE. Trimming cost V 1 base and J 4 bases, with 17 bases left between them. The CDR3 protein is CASSVRAGLRAETQYF. The CDR3 region has the DNA TGTGCCAGCAGCGTAAGGGCAGGGTTAAGGGCAGAGACCCAGTACTTC.

The chain recombines TRBV7-9 with TRBJ2-6, with D unresolved. CDR1 is SEHNR, CDR2 FQNEAQ, per germline (reference sequence). The CDR3 extends over 15 amino acids. V shed 5 bases and J shed 0 bases, with 8 bases lying between them. The CDR3, as DNA: TGTGCCAGCAGCCCACGGTTCTCTGGGGCCAACGTCCTGACTTTC. It translates to CASSPRFSGANVLTF.

This chain uses TRBV3-1 (or the pseudogene TRBV3-2) with TRBJ2-2; D unresolved. The CDR3 is made up of 13 amino acids. Trimming left V 9 bases short and J 1 base short, with 9 bases between. CDR1 is LGHDT and CDR2 is YNNKEL in the germline V gene (reference sequence). The CDR3 here is CASNHLNTGELFF. The CDR3 nucleotides are TGTGCCAGTAATCATCTGAACACCGGGGAGCTGTTTTTT.

The rearrangement joins TRBV9 to TRBJ2-5; 9 bases align to TRBD2. This CDR3 spans 14 amino acids. V trimming: 2 bases; J trimming: 2 bases; junction bases outside the gene matches: 1. Germline CDR1 is SGDLS and CDR2 is YYNGEE. The CDR3 is CASSVGLAQETQYF. Written as DNA, the CDR3 is TGTGCCAGCAGCGTGGGACTAGCACAAGAGACCCAGTACTTC.

This chain joins TRBV6-5 and TRBJ2-3; D is uncertain. CDR1 MNHEY and CDR2 SVGAGI come from the germline V gene. V gave up 6 bases and J gave up 4 bases, with 11 bases separating them. This CDR3 has 13 amino acids. CDR3 amino acids: CASRRGQPDTQYF. CDR3 bases: TGTGCCAGCAGGAGAGGTCAGCCAGATACGCAGTATTTT.

The V and J genes are TRBV2 and TRBJ1-2, with D hard to call. Looked up from germline, CDR1 is SNHLY and CDR2 is FYNNEI. This CDR3 is built from 14 residues. Trimming cost V 3 bases and J 0 bases, with 8 bases left between them. CDR3 coding DNA: TGTGCCAGCAGTGATCAACAATCTAACTATGGCTACACCTTC. It encodes CASSDQQSNYGYTF.

This CDR3 is CASSREQGGPNYGYTF. In DNA, the CDR3 is TGCGCCAGCAGCCGAGAACAGGGGGGACCAAACTATGGCTACACCTTC. The V gene is TRBV4-3, the J gene TRBJ1-2; TRBD1 matches 8 bases. Germline loops: CDR1 LGHNA, CDR2 YSLEER. The CDR3 is made up of 16 amino acids. The V and J ends lost 4 bases and 2 bases, in that order; junction bases with no gene match: 9.

The CDR3 DNA reads TGTGCCACCAGTGATTTGGCCAGGGGGGGCCCAGATACGCAGTATTTT. Protein sequence: CATSDLARGGPDTQYF. The V and J genes are TRBV24-1 and TRBJ2-3; perhaps D is TRBD1 or TRBD2 (7 bases each). The V gene lost 0 bases and the J gene lost 4 bases, with 13 bases spanning the gap. This CDR3 comprises 16 residues. Germline CDR1 is KGHDR and CDR2 is SFDVKD.

The J gene is TRBJ2-1, the V gene TRBV19, with 14 bases fitting TRBD2. The CDR3 has 19 residues. Trimming removed 8 bases from V and 4 bases from J; junction bases left unmatched: 16. Germline V lookup: CDR1 LNHDA, CDR2 SQIVND (reference sequence). The CDR3 loop is CASVILGLAGGYPYNEQFF. CDR3 in DNA: TGTGCCAGTGTGATCCTAGGACTAGCGGGGGGATACCCGTACAATGAGCAGTTCTTC.

The rearrangement uses TRBV7-3 and TRBJ1-1, with 7 nucleotides matching TRBD1. The CDR3 is 14 amino acids. Germline lookup yields CDR1 SGHTA and CDR2 FQGTGA. V lost 5 bases, J lost 0 bases, and 3 bases stayed unmatched. CDR3 protein: CASSQGQVNTEAFF. The CDR3 DNA reads TGTGCCAGCAGCCAAGGACAGGTGAACACTGAAGCTTTCTTT.

This clone has a handful of counts. This chain links TRBV2 with TRBJ2-1; 11 positions match TRBD2. Germline CDR1 and CDR2: SNHLY and FYNNEI. The CDR3 has 16 amino acids. The J segment lost 5 bases and the V segment lost 6 bases, leaving 9 bases of the junction unmatched. CDR3 DNA sequence: TGTGCCAGCAGGAGGGGAACTAGCGGGGGAGACAATGAGCAGTTCTTC. Its translation is CASRRGTSGGDNEQFF.

This clone appeared a few times. The CDR3 DNA follows: TGTGCCAGTAGTTCAAGGCCGGGGGCAAAAAACACTGAAGCTTTCTTT. Residues: CASSSRPGAKNTEAFF. This rearrangement joins TRBV19 to TRBJ1-1, with D perhaps matching TRBD1 (6 bases). Germline V gives CDR1 LNHDA, CDR2 SQIVND (reference sequence). CDR3 length equals 16 residues. With 5 bases removed from V and 2 bases from J, the gap between germline ends came to 18 bases.

The chain combines TRBV11-3 with TRBJ2-5, with 10 bases matching TRBD1. Germline CDR1 is SGHNT and CDR2 is YENEEA. This CDR3 spans 15 amino acids. V lost 4 bases, J lost 5 bases, and 7 bases stayed unmatched. The CDR3 bases are TGTGCCAGCAGCTACGGGACAGGGGCCGGGGAGACCCAGTACTTC. It codes for CASSYGTGAGETQYF.

The rearrangement joins TRBV9 to TRBJ2-5, with D perhaps being TRBD1 or TRBD2 (6 bases each). Germline CDR1 and CDR2: SGDLS and YYNGEE. This CDR3 has 13 residues. The V end lost 7 bases, the J end lost 2 bases, and 12 bases lay between the germline ends. The DNA for the CDR3 is TGTGCCAGCTCCGGAGGGGGGCAAGAGACCCAGTACTTC. Its translation is CASSGGGQETQYF.

In its sample, this clone was seen a few times. The chain employs TRBV19 and TRBJ2-3; TRBD1 matches 9 bases. V trimming: 5 bases; J trimming: 7 bases; junction bases outside the gene matches: 7. The CDR3 runs 14 residues. Germline V gene data show CDR1 as LNHDA and CDR2 as SQIVND (reference sequence). The CDR3 DNA follows: TGTGCCAGTAGTGAGCCGGGACAGGGTCATACGCAGTATTTT. As protein: CASSEPGQGHTQYF. Filled out from reference TRBV19 and TRBJ2-3, the complete variable domain reads DGGITQSPKYLFRKEGQNVTLSCEQNLNHDAMYWYRQDPGQGLRLIYYSQIVNDFQKGDIAEGYSVSREKKESFPLTVTSAQKNPTAFYLCASSEPGQGHTQYFGPGTRLTVL.

The chain couples TRBV6-5 to TRBJ2-2, with D unresolved. Germline V lookup: CDR1 MNHEY, CDR2 SVGAGI. The length of the CDR3 is 12 residues. V lost 4 bases to trimming and J lost 2 bases, with 2 bases between them. CDR3 DNA sequence: TGTGCCAGCAGTTTCAACACCGGGGAGCTGTTTTTT. Amino acid sequence: CASSFNTGELFF.

This clone was detected only once. V usage is TRBV19 and J usage is TRBJ2-6; maybe TRBD2 (5 bases). Germline assignment: CDR1 LNHDA and CDR2 SQIVND (reference sequence). The CDR3 is 17 residues long. Trimming left V 1 base short and J 4 bases short, with 14 bases between. The CDR3: CASSIVRAPLGANVLTF. The CDR3, as DNA: TGTGCCAGTAGTATAGTGAGGGCTCCCCTCGGGGCCAACGTCCTGACTTTC.

The V and J genes are TRBV6-2 or TRBV6-3 and TRBJ2-3, with 8 bases lining up with TRBD2. CDR1 and CDR2 from the germline V gene are MNHEY and SVGEGT. The CDR3 runs to 20 residues. Trimming removed 5 bases from V and 1 base from J; junction bases left unmatched: 20. The CDR3, as DNA: TGTGCCAGCAGTAATCGACTCGTGCGGGGGGTCGGACTGCGCACAGATACGCAGTATTTT. Residues: CASSNRLVRGVGLRTDTQYF.